These 27 T cell receptor beta chains were all obtained from the same sample, sequenced in a study of regulatory T cells in long-lasting Graves disease. Time point specified: newly diagnosed GD, antithyroid drugs for less than 3 months. RNA from PBMCs was the source of the TCR library. HTBI primers from iRepertoire and Arm-PCR of CDR3 regions yielded the TCR beta libraries. MiXCR, run by TCRdb on the multiplex PCR reads, gives a single entry per CDR3 protein. The repertoire includes some 560,000 distinct CDR3 sequences, about 16% of them detected once, and roughly 25% sits in the top ten. The sample also formed part of further work on T cells in Graves' hyperthyroidism and ophthalmopathy.

The sequences come from peripheral blood mononuclear cells (PBMCs), collected at new diagnosis, from a patient treated with antithyroid drugs. The source is a woman in her forties or fifties with Graves disease.

This clonotype showed up many times. This chain uses TRBV3-1 with TRBJ1-6; no clear D gene. Trimming left V 1 base short and J 16 bases short, with 14 bases between. Germline CDR1 and CDR2: LGHDT and YNNKEL (reference sequence). This CDR3 is 13 amino acids long. The CDR3 sequence: CASSQAGKSRLHF. The CDR3 nucleotides read TGTGCCAGCAGCCAAGCTGGAAAAAGCCGGCTCCACTTT. The full variable domain, with the rest looked up from reference TRBV3-1 and TRBJ1-6, is DTAVSQTPKYLVTQMGNDKSIKCEQNLGHDTMYWYKQDSKKFLKIMFSYNNKELIINETVPNRFSPKSPDKAHLNLHINSLELGDSAVYFCASSQAGKSRLHFGNGTRLTVT.

The genes are TRBV29-1 and TRBJ2-7; D perhaps matches TRBD1 (6 bases). V was shortened by 6 bases and J by 2 bases, with 14 bases between the two germline ends. Germline V CDR1 and CDR2: SQVTM, ANQGSEA. The CDR3 contains 13 residues. The CDR3 is CSVARQGTYEQYF. Here the CDR3 DNA reads TGCAGCGTAGCCCGGCAGGGGACCTACGAGCAGTACTTC.

This clonotype has more than one count but fewer than ten. The CDR3 is CASTPGTGWLGELFF. In DNA, the CDR3 is TGCGCCAGCACCCCCGGGACCGGGTGGTTAGGGGAGCTGTTTTTT. This chain uses TRBV5-1 with TRBJ2-2; D tentatively reads TRBD1 or TRBD2 (5 bases each). The CDR3 is made up of 15 amino acids. The V gene lost 6 bases and the J gene lost 8 bases, with 20 bases spanning the gap. Germline CDR1 reads SGHRS; CDR2 reads YFSETQ.

There are many counts of this clonotype. This chain connects TRBV20-1 to TRBJ2-5, with TRBD1 matching 10 bases. Germline assignment: CDR1 DFQATT and CDR2 SNEGSKA (reference sequence). The CDR3 totals 16 residues. Unmatched junction bases numbered 9, after V lost 5 bases and J lost 0 bases. CDR3 DNA sequence: TGCAGTGCTCTGACAGGGGGCGCTGAGGACCAAGAGACCCAGTACTTC. This sequence encodes CSALTGGAEDQETQYF.

This clonotype has ten or more counts. The chain carries TRBV30 and TRBJ1-1, with D unclear. The CDR3 consists of 12 residues. CDR1 and CDR2 (germline): GTSNPN, SVGIG (reference sequence). The ends were cut back, 2 bases at V and 1 base at J, with 5 bases in the middle. This CDR3 reads CAWSRANTEAFF. The CDR3 DNA reads as TGTGCCTGGAGTCGTGCGAACACTGAAGCTTTCTTT.

This clonotype was picked up a small number of times. The V gene is TRBV6-2 or TRBV6-3, the J gene TRBJ2-2, with 8 bases fitting TRBD1. Trimming at V came to 0 bases and at J to 4 bases, leaving 4 bases not matched to a gene. The CDR3 has 16 amino acids. CDR1 is MNHEY and CDR2 is SVGEGT in the germline V gene. The CDR3 loop is CASSYSTGQGTGELFF. CDR3 nucleotide sequence: TGTGCCAGCAGTTACTCGACAGGACAGGGCACCGGGGAGCTGTTTTTT.

This clonotype appeared many times. J is TRBJ1-2 and V is TRBV7-8; D is ambiguous. Germline V gene lookup returns CDR1 SGHVS and CDR2 FQNEAQ. The V and J ends lost 0 bases and 4 bases respectively, with 15 bases between them. The CDR3 is 16 amino acids. The DNA of the CDR3 is TGTGCCAGCAGCTTAGCATCGGACGCCAACTCCTATGGCTACACCTTC. Its translation is CASSLASDANSYGYTF.

This clonotype was detected a few times. V and J are TRBV5-4 and TRBJ1-1; D ambiguous. The CDR3 length is 14 residues. CDR1 is SGHNT, CDR2 YYREEE, per germline (reference sequence). Trimming took off 4 bases at V and 0 bases at J, with 10 bases between the two ends. The CDR3 region has the DNA TGTGCCAGCAGCGAGGAAGCAGTGAACACTGAAGCTTTCTTT. Amino acid sequence: CASSEEAVNTEAFF.

This clonotype was seen many times. The genes are TRBV11-2 and TRBJ1-4; 8 bases match TRBD1. Germline CDR1 and CDR2: SGHAT and FQNNGV. The CDR3 extends over 14 amino acids. The V gene end was trimmed by 5 bases and the J gene end by 4 bases; junction bases not matched to a gene: 3. For the CDR3, the DNA is TGTGCCAGCAGCAAAGGACAGGGTAATGAAAAACTGTTTTTT. It yields the protein CASSKGQGNEKLFF.

This clonotype appeared many times. In DNA, the CDR3 is TGCAGTGCTACTCGGACGGACAATGAGCAGTTCTTC. Translated, it gives CSATRTDNEQFF. This chain links TRBV20-1 with TRBJ2-1; D unresolved. Trimming shortened V by 4 bases and J by 5 bases, and 9 bases separated the two germline ends. In germline, CDR1 is DFQATT, CDR2 SNEGSKA (reference sequence). There are 12 residues in the CDR3.

This clonotype has a count of ten or more. The CDR3 loop is CASSSGRGADTQYF. CDR3 DNA sequence: TGTGCCAGCAGCTCGGGAAGGGGGGCAGATACGCAGTATTTT. The rearrangement joins TRBV6-2 or TRBV6-3 to TRBJ2-3; D possibly matches TRBD1 or TRBD2 (6 bases each). Germline-derived CDR1 and CDR2 are MNHEY and SVGEGT. The CDR3 spans 14 residues. Trimming cost V 6 bases and J 4 bases, with 14 bases left between them.

Of note for this clonotype: With a much larger clone just one base away, this may be a read error. The chain is built from TRBV18 and TRBJ1-4, with unresolved D. The germline V gene has CDR1 KGHSH and CDR2 LQKENI. The CDR3 is 18 residues long. The CDR3 here is CASSPPVSLFATNEELFF. The CDR3 bases are TGTGCCAGCTCACCACCGGTCAGTCTCTTTGCAACTAATGAAGAACTGTTTTTT.

Details on this clonotype: A much larger clone differs by one base, so this may be a read error. The rearrangement joins TRBV28 to TRBJ2-3; a weak D match, TRBD2 (5 bases). Judging by the DNA end, TRBJ2-1 fits better; the J call may be wrong. The germline V gene has CDR1 MDHEN and CDR2 SYDVKM. The CDR3 runs to 13 residues. CDR3 DNA: TGTGCCAGCGAGGGCAGTAGTACCTACGAGCAGTTCTTC. Amino acid sequence: CASEGSSTYEQFF.

At least ten counts were recorded for this clonotype. V is TRBV7-2 and J is TRBJ2-1; 9 bases are a match to TRBD2. Per the germline V gene, CDR1 is SGHTA and CDR2 is FQGNSA. Unmatched junction bases numbered 9, after V lost 4 bases and J lost 8 bases. CDR3 length equals 15 residues. CDR3 coding DNA: TGTGCCAGCAGCTCCTCTCGGGTAGCGGGGGATGAGCAGTTCTTC. Translation: CASSSSRVAGDEQFF.

This clonotype was detected many times. V gene TRBV2 combines with J gene TRBJ1-1, with 9 positions matching TRBD1. Unmatched junction bases numbered 17, after V lost 9 bases and J lost 6 bases. The germline V gene has CDR1 SNHLY and CDR2 FYNNEI. This CDR3 is built from 16 residues. CDR3 sequence: CASEPGQGLSKAEAFF. The CDR3 DNA reads TGTGCCAGTGAACCGGGACAGGGATTGTCGAAGGCTGAAGCTTTCTTT. Combining the CDR3 with reference TRBV2 and TRBJ1-1 gives the whole variable domain EPEVTQTPSHQVTQMGQEVILRCVPISNHLYFYWYRQILGQKVEFLVSFYNNEISEKSEIFDDQFSVERPDGSNFTLKIRSTKLEDSAMYFCASEPGQGLSKAEAFFGQGTRLTVV.

This clonotype was recorded a few times. The V call is TRBV20-1, the J call TRBJ2-7, with D perhaps TRBD2 (6 bases). Germline V CDR1 and CDR2: DFQATT, SNEGSKA (reference sequence). The CDR3 sequence is 12 residues long. V shed 1 base and J shed 6 bases, with 10 bases lying between them. The CDR3 protein is CSARAGGAEQYF. The CDR3 DNA follows: TGCAGTGCTAGAGCAGGAGGGGCCGAGCAGTACTTC.

This clonotype was picked up a small number of times. The chain is built from TRBV30 and TRBJ1-6; D is undetermined. V shed 0 bases and J shed 5 bases, with 8 bases lying between them. This CDR3 contains 14 residues. Germline V gene lookup returns CDR1 GTSNPN and CDR2 SVGIG (reference sequence). CDR3 sequence reads: CAWSVVGNNSPLHF. CDR3 nucleotides: TGTGCCTGGAGTGTAGTCGGTAATAATTCACCCCTCCACTTT.

The chain joins TRBV19 to TRBJ1-1; 7 bases line up with TRBD1. The ends lost 3 bases at V and 3 bases at J; junction bases unmatched: 22. The germline V gene has CDR1 LNHDA and CDR2 SQIVND (reference sequence). The CDR3 runs 20 residues. CDR3 nucleotide sequence: TGTGCCAGTAGTATCGATCCCGGACCAAGAATAAGACAGGGTGACACTGAAGCTTTCTTT. Encoded protein: CASSIDPGPRIRQGDTEAFF.

This chain links TRBV12-3 or TRBV12-4 with TRBJ2-1, with TRBD2 identical over 8 bases. The CDR3 spans 15 residues. J gave up 9 bases and V 6 bases, and 13 bases lay outside the gene matches. The CDR3, as DNA: TGTGCCAGCAGCCGGGACTCGGGGGGGCCCGCTGAGCAGTTCTTC. Encoded protein: CASSRDSGGPAEQFF.

The V gene is TRBV19, the J gene TRBJ1-5; 7 bases map to TRBD1. CDR3 length: 15 residues. The germline V gene has CDR1 LNHDA and CDR2 SQIVND (reference sequence). Unmatched junction bases numbered 6, after V lost 7 bases and J lost 0 bases. In DNA form, the CDR3 reads TGTGCCAGTATCCGGACAGGACATAGCAATCAGCCCCAGCATTTT. It yields the protein CASIRTGHSNQPQHF.

At least ten counts were recorded for this clonotype. V usage is TRBV28 and J usage is TRBJ1-1; D unclear. The CDR3 runs 13 residues. The germline V gene encodes CDR1 MDHEN and CDR2 SYDVKM. The ends were cut back, 5 bases at V and 5 bases at J, with 12 bases in the middle. The CDR3: CASSPGYVTEAFF. The CDR3 DNA is TGTGCCAGCAGTCCGGGTTATGTGACTGAAGCTTTCTTT.

Turning to this clonotype: A clone one base away is much larger, so this may be a read error. V usage is TRBV6-2 or TRBV6-3 and J usage is TRBJ2-7; D is uncertain. In germline, CDR1 is MNHEY, CDR2 SVGEGT. This CDR3 is 13 amino acids long. CDR3 in amino acids: CGSSDLSSYEQYF. Written as DNA, the CDR3 is TGTGGCAGCAGTGATCTATCTTCCTACGAGCAGTACTTC.

This clonotype was observed many times. This rearrangement joins TRBV5-1 to TRBJ1-1, with 8 bases matching TRBD1. CDR3 length: 16 residues. Losses at the gene ends were 3 bases for V and 5 bases for J; bases not matched to a gene: 12. CDR1 is SGHRS and CDR2 is YFSETQ in the germline V gene. The CDR3 is CASSSGGGYLMTEAFF. The DNA for the CDR3 is TGCGCCAGCAGCTCAGGGGGCGGTTATTTGATGACTGAAGCTTTCTTT.

This clonotype occurred a few times. V usage is TRBV19 and J usage is TRBJ1-1; D perhaps matches TRBD1 (6 bases). The CDR3 runs to 15 residues. Trimming took 9 bases from V and 1 from J, leaving 18 bases between them. Germline V CDR1 and CDR2: LNHDA, SQIVND (reference sequence). The CDR3 reads CASSFSGDWNTEAFF. In DNA, the CDR3 is TGTGCCAGCAGCTTTTCAGGGGATTGGAACACTGAAGCTTTCTTT.

The V call is TRBV7-3, the J call TRBJ2-2, with 7 bases that match TRBD1. The length of the CDR3 is 16 residues. Germline CDR1 reads SGHTA; CDR2 reads FQGTGA. V was pared by 2 bases and J by 5 bases, with 8 bases of the junction left unmatched. The CDR3 here is CASSLSGQALTGELFF. CDR3 nucleotide sequence: TGTGCCAGCAGCTTATCTGGACAGGCCCTAACCGGGGAGCTGTTTTTT.

There are many counts of this clonotype. The rearrangement uses TRBV6-1 and TRBJ2-5, with 9 bases aligning to TRBD1. The CDR3 contains 14 residues. CDR1 is MNHNS, CDR2 SASEGT, per germline. The V segment lost 7 bases and the J segment 5 bases; nucleotides outside the gene matches: 8. CDR3 bases: TGTGCCAGCACCGGACAGGGGTTCGGGGAGACCCAGTACTTC. Amino acid sequence: CASTGQGFGETQYF.

Turning to this clonotype: The conserved phenylalanine or tryptophan is not found at the CDR3 terminus, so this likely reflects a read error. The chain has TRBV2 and TRBJ1-6; D not certain. The CDR3 loop spans 14 amino acids. V shed 8 bases and J shed 4 bases, with 12 bases lying between them. Germline V gene sequence: CDR1 SNHLY, CDR2 FYNNEI. The DNA for the CDR3 is TGTGCCAGCGGTCCTGGCCAGTATAATTCACCCCTCCACCTT. This codes for CASGPGQYNSPLHL.